The next 3 T cell receptor beta chains were all read from a single sample in a study of molecular identifiers for immune sequencing clone quantification. TCRdb reanalysed the PCR reads using MiXCR and keeps one entry per CDR3 protein. This sample yields under 600,000 distinct CDR3 sequences, of which about 26% are seen a single time; under 0.85% belongs to the top ten. Material: naive CD8+ T cells from blood, with Jurkat cell RNA spiked in. Stated subset: FACS-sorted CD8+CD4-CCR7+CD45RA+ naive T cells. These receptors originate from a human donor in good health. Some libraries in this study had Jurkat cell RNA spiked in.

This clonotype was counted many times. This chain uses TRBV6-5 with TRBJ2-2; D is uncertain. The germline gives CDR1 MNHEY, CDR2 SVGAGI. This CDR3 region has 13 residues. Trimming took off 2 bases at V and 6 bases at J, with 7 bases between the two ends. The CDR3 nucleotides read TGTGCCAGCAGTTACGTGTCGGCCGGGGAGCTGTTTTTT. Amino acid sequence: CASSYVSAGELFF.

The chain links TRBV14 to TRBJ2-1; perhaps TRBD1 as D (6 bases). CDR3 length equals 16 residues. From germline, CDR1 is SGHDN and CDR2 FVKESK. V was clipped by 0 bases and J by 4 bases, with 13 bases between them. Here the CDR3 DNA reads TGTGCCAGCAGCCAAGATCTGGGGGCCGGGTACAATGAGCAGTTCTTC. Translating gives CASSQDLGAGYNEQFF.

The chain employs TRBV4-1 and TRBJ2-3, with D perhaps TRBD1 or TRBD2 (7 bases each). This CDR3 region has 18 residues. V shed 3 bases and J shed 4 bases, with 23 bases lying between them. The germline gives CDR1 MGHRA, CDR2 YSYEKL. CDR3 sequence (DNA): TGCGCCAGCAGCCACGACACGGGGGGAAACAGGGGCCCAGATACGCAGTATTTT. It specifies CASSHDTGGNRGPDTQYF.